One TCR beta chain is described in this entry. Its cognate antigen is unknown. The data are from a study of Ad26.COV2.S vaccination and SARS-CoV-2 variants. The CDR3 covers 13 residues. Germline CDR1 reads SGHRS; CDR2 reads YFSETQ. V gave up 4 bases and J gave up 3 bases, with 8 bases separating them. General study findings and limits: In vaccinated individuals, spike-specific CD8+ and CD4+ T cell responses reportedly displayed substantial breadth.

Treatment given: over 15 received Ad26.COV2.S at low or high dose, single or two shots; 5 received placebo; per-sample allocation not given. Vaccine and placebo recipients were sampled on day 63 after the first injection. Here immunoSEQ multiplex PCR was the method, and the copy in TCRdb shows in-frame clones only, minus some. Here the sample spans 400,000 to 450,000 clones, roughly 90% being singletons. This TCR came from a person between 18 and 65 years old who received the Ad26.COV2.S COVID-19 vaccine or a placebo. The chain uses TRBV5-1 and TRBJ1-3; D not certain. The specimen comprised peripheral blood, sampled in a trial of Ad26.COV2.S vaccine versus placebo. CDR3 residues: CASSREFGNTIYF. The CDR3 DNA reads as TGCGCCAGCAGCCGGGAGTTTGGAAACACCATATATTTT.